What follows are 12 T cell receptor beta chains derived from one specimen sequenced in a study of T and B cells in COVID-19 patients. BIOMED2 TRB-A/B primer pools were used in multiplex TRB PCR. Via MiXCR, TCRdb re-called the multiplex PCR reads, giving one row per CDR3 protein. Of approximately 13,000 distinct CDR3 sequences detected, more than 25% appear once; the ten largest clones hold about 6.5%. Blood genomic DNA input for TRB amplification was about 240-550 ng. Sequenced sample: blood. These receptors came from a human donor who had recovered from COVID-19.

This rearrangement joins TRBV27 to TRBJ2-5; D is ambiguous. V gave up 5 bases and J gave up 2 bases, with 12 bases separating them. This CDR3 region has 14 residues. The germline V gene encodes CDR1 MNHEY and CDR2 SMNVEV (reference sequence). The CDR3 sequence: CASSPTTAQETQYF. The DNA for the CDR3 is TGTGCCAGCAGTCCTACGACTGCACAAGAGACCCAGTACTTC.

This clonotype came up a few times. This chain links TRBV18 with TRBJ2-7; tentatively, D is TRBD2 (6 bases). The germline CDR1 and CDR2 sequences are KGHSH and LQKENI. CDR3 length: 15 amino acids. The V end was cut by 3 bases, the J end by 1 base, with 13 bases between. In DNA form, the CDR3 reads TGTGCCAGCTCACCCAACCGGGGGAAGTCCTACGAGCAGTACTTC. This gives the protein CASSPNRGKSYEQYF.

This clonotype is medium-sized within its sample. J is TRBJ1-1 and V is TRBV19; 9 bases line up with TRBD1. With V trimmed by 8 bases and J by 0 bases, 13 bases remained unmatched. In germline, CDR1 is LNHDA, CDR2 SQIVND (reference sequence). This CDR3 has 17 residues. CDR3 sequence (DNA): TGTGCCAGTGCTGATCCGGGACAGGGCCGTATGAACACTGAAGCTTTCTTT. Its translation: CASADPGQGRMNTEAFF.

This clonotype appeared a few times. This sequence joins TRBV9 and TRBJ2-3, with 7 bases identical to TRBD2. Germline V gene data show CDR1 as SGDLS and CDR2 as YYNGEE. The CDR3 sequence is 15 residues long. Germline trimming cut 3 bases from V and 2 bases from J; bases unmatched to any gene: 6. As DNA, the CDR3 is TGTGCCAGCAGCGGAAGCGGGGCAGCCACAGATACGCAGTATTTT. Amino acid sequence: CASSGSGAATDTQYF.

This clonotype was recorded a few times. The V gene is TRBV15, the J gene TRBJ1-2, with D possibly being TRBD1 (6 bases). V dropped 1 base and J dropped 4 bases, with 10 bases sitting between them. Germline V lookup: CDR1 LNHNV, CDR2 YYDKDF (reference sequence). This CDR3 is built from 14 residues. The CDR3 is CATSRARGFYGYTF. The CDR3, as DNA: TGTGCCACCAGCAGAGCCAGGGGTTTCTATGGCTACACCTTC.

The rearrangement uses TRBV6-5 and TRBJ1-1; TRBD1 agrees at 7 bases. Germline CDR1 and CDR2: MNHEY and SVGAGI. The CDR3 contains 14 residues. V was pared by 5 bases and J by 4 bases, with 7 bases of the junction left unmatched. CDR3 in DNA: TGTGCCAGCAGTATGACAGGGCTGAGCACTGAAGCTTTCTTT. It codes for CASSMTGLSTEAFF.

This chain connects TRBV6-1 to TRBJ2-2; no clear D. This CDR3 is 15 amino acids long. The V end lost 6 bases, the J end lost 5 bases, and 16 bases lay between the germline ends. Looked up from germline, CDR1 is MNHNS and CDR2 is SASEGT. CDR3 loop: CASRPLTDGTGELFF. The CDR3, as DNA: TGTGCCAGCAGACCACTAACGGATGGAACCGGGGAGCTGTTTTTT.

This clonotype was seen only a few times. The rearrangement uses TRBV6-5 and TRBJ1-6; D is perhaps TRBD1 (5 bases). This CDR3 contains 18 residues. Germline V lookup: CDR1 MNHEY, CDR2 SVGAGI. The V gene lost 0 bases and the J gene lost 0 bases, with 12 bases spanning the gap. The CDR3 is CASSYSLAGSSYNSPLHF. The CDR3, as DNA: TGTGCCAGCAGTTACTCGTTGGCAGGGAGCTCCTATAATTCACCCCTCCACTTT.

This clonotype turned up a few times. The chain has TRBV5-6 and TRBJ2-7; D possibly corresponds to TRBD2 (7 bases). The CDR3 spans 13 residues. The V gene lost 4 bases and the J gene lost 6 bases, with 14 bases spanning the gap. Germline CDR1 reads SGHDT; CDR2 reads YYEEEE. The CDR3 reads CASSAGAPLEQYF. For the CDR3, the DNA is TGTGCCAGCAGCGCGGGGGCCCCCCTCGAGCAGTACTTC.

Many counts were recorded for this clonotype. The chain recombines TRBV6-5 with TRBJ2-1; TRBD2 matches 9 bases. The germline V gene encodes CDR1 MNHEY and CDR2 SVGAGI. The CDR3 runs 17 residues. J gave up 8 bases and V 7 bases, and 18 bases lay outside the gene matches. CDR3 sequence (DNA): TGTGCCAGCACCCCCCTGGCGTCTAGCGGGACGACGGATGAGCAGTTCTTC. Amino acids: CASTPLASSGTTDEQFF.

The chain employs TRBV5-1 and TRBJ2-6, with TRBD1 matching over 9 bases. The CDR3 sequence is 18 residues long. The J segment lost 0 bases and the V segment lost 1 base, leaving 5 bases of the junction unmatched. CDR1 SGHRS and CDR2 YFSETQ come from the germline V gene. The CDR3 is CASSLTGQGRSGANVLTF. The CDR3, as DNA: TGCGCCAGCAGCTTGACGGGACAGGGACGCTCTGGGGCCAACGTCCTGACTTTC.

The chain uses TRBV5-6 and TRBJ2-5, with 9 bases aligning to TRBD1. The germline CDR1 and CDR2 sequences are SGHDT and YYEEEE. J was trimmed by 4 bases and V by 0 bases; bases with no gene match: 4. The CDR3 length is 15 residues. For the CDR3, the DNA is TGTGCCAGCAGCTTGGACAGGGGGCTTGGAGAGACCCAGTACTTC. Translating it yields CASSLDRGLGETQYF.